Listed here are 25 T cell receptor beta chains from one sample, sequenced in a study of T cell responses to AZD1222 COVID-19 vaccine. Measured with immunoSEQ multiplex PCR; TCRdb has only the in-frame clones, and not every one. Found here are 150,000 or so clones, about 90% of them singletons; the top ten hold approximately 3.6%. The specimen was peripheral blood, collected 28 days after the second AZD1222 dose. Receptor source: an adult who received the AZD1222 COVID-19 vaccine.

The chain links TRBV18 to TRBJ2-2, with D maybe TRBD1 (6 bases). The length of the CDR3 is 17 residues. Between the trimmed V and J ends, which lost 1 base and 4 bases, there was a span of 16 bases. Germline CDR1 and CDR2: KGHSH and LQKENI. The CDR3 spells CASSPLSQGKGTGELFF. CDR3 sequence (DNA): TGTGCCAGCTCACCACTTTCGCAGGGGAAGGGCACCGGGGAGCTGTTTTTT.

V usage is TRBV3-1 (or the pseudogene TRBV3-2) and J usage is TRBJ2-3; a possible D gene is TRBD2 (6 bases). The CDR3 is 16 residues long. V was pared by 4 bases and J by 1 base, with 15 bases between. Per germline, CDR1 LGHDT and CDR2 YNNKEL (reference sequence). The CDR3 coding sequence is TGTGCCAGCAGCCGACGTACCCCGGGGGGCACAGATACGCAGTATTTT. This encodes CASSRRTPGGTDTQYF.

This rearrangement joins TRBV19 to TRBJ1-5; D gene uncertain. The ends were cut back, 3 bases at V and 0 bases at J, with 12 bases in the middle. The CDR3 contains 16 residues. Germline loops: CDR1 LNHDA, CDR2 SQIVND (reference sequence). The CDR3 bases are TGTGCCAGTAGTATTCTTCGGCAGGTTAGCAATCAGCCCCAGCATTTT. Encoded protein: CASSILRQVSNQPQHF. Variable domain in full (rest from reference TRBV19 and TRBJ1-5): DGGITQSPKYLFRKEGQNVTLSCEQNLNHDAMYWYRQDPGQGLRLIYYSQIVNDFQKGDIAEGYSVSREKKESFPLTVTSAQKNPTAFYLCASSILRQVSNQPQHFGDGTRLSIL.

This chain joins TRBV10-3 and TRBJ1-5; D perhaps matches TRBD1 (6 bases). This CDR3 has 15 amino acids. CDR1 is ENHRY, CDR2 SYGVKD, per germline. V was trimmed by 2 bases and J by 4 bases, leaving 12 bases between them. CDR3 in amino acids: CAISENTGNNQPQHF. The CDR3 DNA reads as TGTGCCATCAGTGAGAACACAGGGAATAATCAGCCCCAGCATTTT.

The CDR3, as DNA: TGTGCCAGCAGCGTAGCGGCTCGGCCCTACGAGCAGTACTTC. Its protein is CASSVAARPYEQYF. This sequence joins TRBV9 and TRBJ2-7; no definite D call. V was cut by 0 bases and J by 2 bases, with 9 bases left in between. Per germline, CDR1 SGDLS and CDR2 YYNGEE. The CDR3 loop spans 14 amino acids.

The V call is TRBV19, the J call TRBJ2-1; no clear D. With 5 bases removed from V and 10 bases from J, the gap between germline ends came to 9 bases. The germline V gene has CDR1 LNHDA and CDR2 SQIVND (reference sequence). This CDR3 is built from 11 residues. The CDR3 DNA reads as TGTGCCAGTAGTGAGAATTGGGAGCAGTTCTTC. Translated, it gives CASSENWEQFF.

The rearrangement links TRBV18 to TRBJ1-6; TRBD1 aligns across 7 bases. The V gene's germline CDR1 is KGHSH and CDR2 LQKENI. The trim removed 5 bases at V and 1 base at J, leaving 5 bases unmatched. This CDR3 has 16 amino acids. Here the CDR3 reads CASSSGQASYNSPLHF. The CDR3 nucleotides are TGTGCCAGCTCATCCGGACAGGCGTCCTATAATTCACCCCTCCACTTT.

The V and J genes are TRBV5-1 and TRBJ1-6; D gene unclear. CDR3 length: 16 amino acids. The germline gives CDR1 SGHRS, CDR2 YFSETQ. V lost 6 bases, J lost 8 bases, and 21 bases lay in between. Written as DNA, the CDR3 is TGCGCCAGCAAATCCTCCAGGCTCCGGATGGATTCACCCCTCCACTTT. Amino acid sequence: CASKSSRLRMDSPLHF.

The gene calls are TRBV13 and TRBJ2-7, with TRBD2 matching over 8 bases. The V segment lost 0 bases and the J segment 5 bases; nucleotides outside the gene matches: 6. Looked up from germline, CDR1 is PRHDT and CDR2 is FYEKMQ (reference sequence). The CDR3 totals 15 residues. Here the CDR3 reads CASSLGPGGPDEQYF. For the CDR3, the DNA is TGTGCCAGCAGCTTAGGACCGGGAGGGCCCGACGAGCAGTACTTC.

The CDR3 region is CASSFFGGAGNGYTF. The CDR3 DNA sequence: TGTGCCAGCAGTTTCTTCGGGGGCGCGGGGAATGGCTACACCTTC. This rearrangement joins TRBV6-6 to TRBJ1-2, with D maybe TRBD1 (6 bases). Germline values: CDR1 MNHNY, CDR2 SVGAGI (reference sequence). V dropped 4 bases and J dropped 6 bases, with 18 bases sitting between them. The CDR3 length is 15 residues.

The chain employs TRBV19 and TRBJ1-2; 8 bases agree with TRBD1. CDR1 and CDR2 (germline): LNHDA, SQIVND (reference sequence). V trimming: 5 bases; J trimming: 2 bases; junction bases outside the gene matches: 4. This CDR3 is built from 14 residues. The CDR3 DNA reads as TGTGCCAGTAGTGTTGACAGGGGAAACTATGGCTACACCTTC. Translated, it gives CASSVDRGNYGYTF.

The V call is TRBV9, the J call TRBJ1-1; possibly TRBD1 for D (5 bases). The CDR3 totals 15 residues. Germline-derived CDR1 and CDR2 are SGDLS and YYNGEE. Deletions cut 3 bases from V and 5 bases from J, with 17 bases between. The CDR3: CASSAGTLGRTEAFF. The CDR3 DNA follows: TGTGCCAGCAGCGCCGGGACTCTCGGGAGGACTGAAGCTTTCTTT.

The chain recombines TRBV6-1 with TRBJ1-2; D is unresolved. Germline loops: CDR1 MNHNS, CDR2 SASEGT. The CDR3 covers 12 residues. The germline V and J ends were trimmed by 2 bases and 5 bases, with 6 bases remaining between them. In DNA form, the CDR3 reads TGTGCCAGCAGTGAACTGGGGTATGGCTACACCTTC. Translating gives CASSELGYGYTF.

V gene TRBV27 combines with J gene TRBJ1-2; maybe TRBD1 (5 bases). CDR1 MNHEY and CDR2 SMNVEV come from the germline V gene (reference sequence). This CDR3 is built from 13 residues. V was trimmed by 3 bases and J by 8 bases, leaving 13 bases between them. CDR3 sequence: CASSFWRRGGYTF. In DNA form, the CDR3 reads TGTGCCAGCAGTTTTTGGAGGAGGGGCGGCTACACCTTC.

The chain carries TRBV19 and TRBJ2-2; perhaps TRBD2 as D (5 bases). Germline lookup yields CDR1 LNHDA and CDR2 SQIVND (reference sequence). The CDR3 has 13 residues. The germline V and J ends were trimmed by 5 bases and 4 bases, with 8 bases remaining between them. The CDR3 coding sequence is TGTGCCAGTAGTTATCGGGGCACCGGGGAGCTGTTTTTT. As protein: CASSYRGTGELFF.

The sample holds a few counts of this clone. The gene calls are TRBV18 and TRBJ1-5; D possibly corresponds to TRBD1 (6 bases). The CDR3 runs 14 residues. V lost 4 bases and J 5 bases, leaving 12 bases between the germline ends. Germline assignment: CDR1 KGHSH and CDR2 LQKENI. The CDR3 coding sequence is TGTGCCAGCTCACTCGACAGGTGGGATCAGCCCCAGCATTTT. Translating gives CASSLDRWDQPQHF. The complete variable domain, with remaining parts taken from reference TRBV18 and TRBJ1-5, reads NAGVMQNPRHLVRRRGQEARLRCSPMKGHSHVYWYRQLPEEGLKFMVYLQKENIIDESGMPKERFSAEFPKEGPSILRIQQVVRGDSAAYFCASSLDRWDQPQHFGDGTRLSIL.

The genes are TRBV2 and TRBJ1-2; 10 bases match TRBD1. V was pared by 8 bases and J by 8 bases, with 11 bases of the junction left unmatched. The CDR3 has 14 amino acids. Germline V lookup: CDR1 SNHLY, CDR2 FYNNEI. CDR3: CASHPGQGSSGYTF. CDR3 nucleotide sequence: TGTGCCAGCCATCCGGGACAGGGGTCGTCCGGCTACACCTTC.

V gene TRBV11-3 combines with J gene TRBJ1-4; 8 bases align to TRBD1. The CDR3 extends over 14 amino acids. V shed 6 bases and J 2 bases; nucleotides not matched to a gene: 2. Germline values: CDR1 SGHNT, CDR2 YENEEA. The CDR3, as DNA: TGTGCCAGCAGTCGACAGGGGACTAATGAAAAACTGTTTTTT. Its protein is CASSRQGTNEKLFF.

This clone was seen just once. This sequence joins TRBV11-3 and TRBJ1-1; D is perhaps TRBD1 (5 bases). Germline CDR1 is SGHNT and CDR2 is YENEEA. The CDR3 consists of 13 residues. The V and J ends lost 3 bases and 5 bases respectively, with 10 bases between them. CDR3 loop: CASSFGGETEAFF. The CDR3 coding sequence is TGTGCCAGCAGCTTTGGAGGGGAGACTGAAGCTTTCTTT.

The rearrangement joins TRBV6-6 to TRBJ1-2; perhaps TRBD1 as D (6 bases). The V gene lost 3 bases and the J gene lost 11 bases, with 19 bases spanning the gap. CDR3 length: 14 amino acids. Germline V gene sequence: CDR1 MNHNY, CDR2 SVGAGI (reference sequence). The CDR3 DNA is TGTGCCAGCAGTTATTCCGACAGGCCCGTGGGATACACCTTC. This codes for CASSYSDRPVGYTF.

The chain employs TRBV11-2 and TRBJ1-4; D unclear. Germline V gives CDR1 SGHAT, CDR2 FQNNGV. This CDR3 has 16 residues. V lost 4 bases and J lost 1, with 13 bases in between. The CDR3 region has the DNA TGTGCCAGCAGCTCCCAGACCCCGGGAACTAATGAAAAACTGTTTTTT. Protein sequence: CASSSQTPGTNEKLFF.

This chain connects TRBV30 to TRBJ1-1; 7 bases agree with TRBD1. V dropped 2 bases and J dropped 4; count of bases not matched to a gene: 13. Germline CDR1 and CDR2: GTSNPN and SVGIG (reference sequence). The CDR3 extends over 16 amino acids. The CDR3 spells CAWSPRAGGWGTEAFF. For the CDR3, the DNA is TGTGCCTGGAGTCCGCGGGCAGGGGGATGGGGCACTGAAGCTTTCTTT.

The CDR3 here is CASSIVAGGAFDEQFF. In DNA, the CDR3 is TGTGCCAGTAGTATTGTCGCAGGGGGCGCGTTCGATGAGCAGTTCTTC. The chain carries TRBV19 and TRBJ2-1, with 8 bases identical to TRBD1. Germline lookup yields CDR1 LNHDA and CDR2 SQIVND (reference sequence). V lost 3 bases to trimming and J lost 8 bases; unmatched junction nucleotides: 12. The CDR3 runs 16 residues.

This chain links TRBV9 with TRBJ2-5; 8 bases are shared with TRBD2. The junction had 5 bases not matched to a gene; V was cut back by 4 bases and J by 3 bases. The CDR3 is 14 amino acids. Germline loops: CDR1 SGDLS, CDR2 YYNGEE. Here the CDR3 reads CASSTGTREETQYF. CDR3 coding DNA: TGTGCCAGCAGCACCGGGACTAGAGAAGAGACCCAGTACTTC.

The CDR3 spells CASSYPAGGDEKLFF. In nucleotides, the CDR3 is TGTGCCAGCAGTTACCCCGCAGGGGGAGATGAAAAACTGTTTTTT. This chain uses TRBV6-6 with TRBJ1-4, with 7 bases matching TRBD1. This CDR3 has 15 amino acids. Trimming took 2 bases from V and 6 from J; bases not matched to a gene: 6. The germline V gene has CDR1 MNHNY and CDR2 SVGAGI (reference sequence).